This entry lists 10 T cell receptor beta chains sequenced from one sample in a study of post-analysis software for immune sequencing data. Broader study findings: Included in a set of roughly 5 TRBV segments more frequent in patients than controls were TRBV5-6, TRBV5-1 and TRBV20-1.

These receptors' targets are unknown. Prepared TCR beta cDNA libraries contained unique molecular identifiers. TCRdb re-called the PCR reads through MiXCR, storing one row per CDR3 protein. The sample contains 600,000 to 700,000 distinct CDR3 sequences, 55% to 60% of which appear only once. Sequenced: blood. These receptor sequences come from a girl aged 2 to 10 with multiple sclerosis.

This clonotype was picked up a small number of times. The chain links TRBV4-2 to TRBJ2-3; TRBD2 aligns across 9 bases. Germline V gives CDR1 LGHNA, CDR2 YNFKEQ. This CDR3 is 17 amino acids long. The V segment lost 0 bases and the J segment 2 bases; nucleotides outside the gene matches: 6. CDR3 amino acids: CASSQEDLAGNTDTQYF. The CDR3, as DNA: TGTGCCAGCAGCCAAGAAGACCTAGCGGGAAACACAGATACGCAGTATTTT.

The rearrangement uses TRBV6-5 and TRBJ2-1; D perhaps matches TRBD2 (6 bases). The CDR3 has 15 residues. Germline V CDR1 and CDR2: MNHEY, SVGAGI. V dropped 0 bases and J dropped 2 bases, with 8 bases sitting between them. The DNA for the CDR3 is TGTGCCAGCAGTTACTCTAGCGGTACCTACAATGAGCAGTTCTTC. Encoded protein: CASSYSSGTYNEQFF.

This chain joins TRBV6-2 or TRBV6-3 and TRBJ2-1; TRBD2 might be the D (5 bases). Trimming removed 9 bases at V and 8 bases at J, with 17 bases between. The germline V gene has CDR1 MNHEY and CDR2 SVGEGT. The CDR3 spans 13 residues. The CDR3 DNA follows: TGTGCCAGTCAGGACTCATCGTTGGATGAGCAGTTCTTC. Translation gives CASQDSSLDEQFF.

This sequence joins TRBV20-1 and TRBJ2-4, with D maybe TRBD1 (6 bases). This CDR3 spans 14 amino acids. V lost 2 bases to trimming and J lost 6 bases, with 14 bases between them. Germline lookup yields CDR1 DFQATT and CDR2 SNEGSKA (reference sequence). The CDR3 DNA is TGCAGTGCTAGATTCACAGGGAAGGGAAACATTCAGTACTTC. This translates into CSARFTGKGNIQYF.

J is TRBJ1-2 and V is TRBV24-1; TRBD1 aligns across 8 bases. The CDR3 is made up of 15 amino acids. CDR1 and CDR2 (germline): KGHDR, SFDVKD. The V segment lost 6 bases and the J segment 4 bases; nucleotides outside the gene matches: 9. DNA of the CDR3: TGTGCCACCAGTTTTCCGACAGGGGTGAGCTATGGCTACACCTTC. It translates to CATSFPTGVSYGYTF.

The CDR3 sequence is CAISDPQQGPDTQYF. DNA of the CDR3: TGTGCCATCAGCGACCCCCAACAGGGGCCGGATACGCAGTATTTT. This chain links TRBV10-3 with TRBJ2-3; 7 positions match TRBD1. Per the germline V gene, CDR1 is ENHRY and CDR2 is SYGVKD. This CDR3 spans 15 amino acids. J lost 6 bases, V lost 6 bases, and 12 bases had no gene match.

This clonotype was detected a few times. The J gene is TRBJ2-7, the V gene TRBV20-1; 7 bases align to TRBD1. CDR1 and CDR2 from the germline V gene are DFQATT and SNEGSKA (reference sequence). The CDR3 totals 15 residues. Losses at the gene ends were 0 bases for V and 3 bases for J; bases not matched to a gene: 8. CDR3 residues: CSARDPTGPNYEQYF. The CDR3 nucleotides read TGCAGTGCTAGAGATCCGACAGGGCCAAACTACGAGCAGTACTTC.

The V call is TRBV27, the J call TRBJ2-3, with 8 bases identical to TRBD2. CDR1 and CDR2 from the germline V gene are MNHEY and SMNVEV (reference sequence). CDR3 length: 16 amino acids. After removal of 5 bases from V and 0 bases from J, the junction contained 7 bases not matched to a gene. The CDR3 coding sequence is TGTGCCAGCAGTCCCCAGTTAGCGGGAAGCACAGATACGCAGTATTTT. It specifies CASSPQLAGSTDTQYF.

The gene calls are TRBV4-1 and TRBJ2-7; maybe TRBD2 (6 bases). In germline, CDR1 is MGHRA, CDR2 YSYEKL. This CDR3 comprises 16 residues. Trimming pared 1 base from V and 2 bases from J, leaving 15 bases between. The chain's CDR3 is CASSQGAGGITYEQYF. As DNA, the CDR3 is TGCGCCAGCAGCCAAGGGGCAGGCGGGATTACCTACGAGCAGTACTTC.

In its sample, this clonotype was seen a few times. This chain connects TRBV5-1 to TRBJ1-1; unclear D gene. V lost 0 bases, J lost 1 base, and 7 bases lay in between. CDR3 length equals 14 residues. The germline V gene has CDR1 SGHRS and CDR2 YFSETQ. CDR3 residues: CASSLGPSNTEAFF. DNA of the CDR3: TGCGCCAGCAGCTTGGGTCCATCGAACACTGAAGCTTTCTTT.